Listed here are 6 T cell receptor beta chains from one sample, sequenced in a study of radiotherapy plus CTLA-4 blockade in lung cancer. The assay was immunoSEQ multiplex PCR, and TCRdb's table has in-frame clones only and misses some. Among tens of thousands of clones listed, roughly 60% were seen once. Sequenced here: peripheral blood, sampled from a patient treated with radiotherapy plus ipilimumab. The receptors shown here come from a human donor with non-small cell lung cancer who had a partial response to radiotherapy plus ipilimumab.

This clone was picked up a small number of times. The rearrangement links TRBV6-5 to TRBJ1-4; D perhaps matches TRBD1 (5 bases). Germline V gives CDR1 MNHEY, CDR2 SVGAGI. V lost 6 bases and J 10 bases, leaving 18 bases between the germline ends. The CDR3 spans 14 residues. This CDR3 reads CASRRDGGLGKLFF. For the CDR3, the DNA is TGTGCCAGCAGGCGGGACGGTGGCCTGGGAAAACTGTTTTTT.

The rearrangement links TRBV9 to TRBJ2-1, with 10 bases that match TRBD2. Trimming took 3 bases from V and 4 from J; bases not matched to a gene: 1. From germline, CDR1 is SGDLS and CDR2 YYNGEE. The CDR3 covers 14 residues. The DNA of the CDR3 is TGTGCCAGCAGCGGGACTAGCGGATACAATGAGCAGTTCTTC. This translates into CASSGTSGYNEQFF.

The chain joins TRBV27 to TRBJ2-1; 12 bases match TRBD2. The CDR3 loop spans 20 amino acids. The V gene's germline CDR1 is MNHEY and CDR2 SMNVEV (reference sequence). The V gene end was trimmed by 4 bases and the J gene end by 1 base; junction bases not matched to a gene: 14. CDR3: CASSSPGLAGHLTSYNEQFF. In nucleotides, the CDR3 is TGTGCCAGCAGTTCCCCCGGACTAGCGGGACACTTGACGTCCTACAATGAGCAGTTCTTC.

The V gene is TRBV5-1, the J gene TRBJ2-1; 11 bases match TRBD2. Unmatched junction bases numbered 11, after V lost 5 bases and J lost 10 bases. In germline, CDR1 is SGHRS, CDR2 YFSETQ. There are 15 residues in the CDR3. This CDR3 reads CASSIDSGGAREQFF. Written as DNA, the CDR3 is TGCGCCAGCAGTATCGATAGCGGGGGGGCCAGGGAGCAGTTCTTC.

This chain uses TRBV7-8 with TRBJ1-5, with 11 bases lining up with TRBD1. V shed 1 base, J shed 6 bases, and the junction held 5 bases outside the gene matches. Germline V gives CDR1 SGHVS, CDR2 FQNEAQ. This CDR3 is built from 16 residues. The CDR3 region has the DNA TGTGCCAGCAGCTTAGAGAGGGACAGGGGGGGTCAGCCCCAGCATTTT. Translated: CASSLERDRGGQPQHF. Complete variable domain (other parts from reference TRBV7-8 and TRBJ1-5): GAGVSQSPRYKVAKRGQDVALRCDPISGHVSLFWYQQALGQGPEFLTYFQNEAQLDKSGLPSDRFFAERPEGSVSTLKIQRTQQEDSAVYLCASSLERDRGGQPQHFGDGTRLSIL.

The chain recombines TRBV7-9 with TRBJ2-5; tentative D call: TRBD2 (6 bases). From germline, CDR1 is SEHNR and CDR2 FQNEAQ (reference sequence). Trimming stripped 4 bases from V and 1 base from J, with 13 bases between. The CDR3 loop spans 15 amino acids. The CDR3 region has the DNA TGTGCCAGCAGCTATCCCCGGACTACCCAAGAGACCCAGTACTTC. It codes for CASSYPRTTQETQYF.